This entry lists 8 T cell receptor beta chains sequenced from one sample in a study of T cell responses to AZD1222 COVID-19 vaccine. TCRdb keeps only in-frame clones here, not all; method: immunoSEQ multiplex PCR. The table records some 150,000 clones, about 91% of them present only once. The source was peripheral blood, collected 28 days after the second AZD1222 dose. These receptors came from an adult who received the AZD1222 COVID-19 vaccine.

V and J are TRBV11-2 and TRBJ2-1; 7 bases agree with TRBD2. The CDR3 consists of 15 residues. Trimming removed 5 bases from V and 4 bases from J; junction bases left unmatched: 8. CDR1 SGHAT and CDR2 FQNNGV come from the germline V gene. The CDR3 loop reads CASSRSGGRYNEQFF. The CDR3 DNA sequence: TGTGCCAGCAGCCGTAGCGGCGGGAGATACAATGAGCAGTTCTTC.

This chain uses TRBV6-1 with TRBJ2-7, with D perhaps TRBD2 (5 bases). The V gene lost 3 bases and the J gene lost 6 bases, with 12 bases spanning the gap. The CDR3 contains 13 residues. Germline V gene data show CDR1 as MNHNS and CDR2 as SASEGT. CDR3 DNA sequence: TGTGCCAGCAGTGAGCTCCGGGGTTCCGAGCAGTACTTC. Protein: CASSELRGSEQYF.

The chain carries TRBV18 and TRBJ2-1; D might be TRBD2 (5 bases). Germline V gene sequence: CDR1 KGHSH, CDR2 LQKENI. This CDR3 is 14 amino acids long. V lost 3 bases and J 6 bases, leaving 12 bases between the germline ends. The CDR3 DNA reads as TGTGCCAGCTCACCTGTTGAGGGAAGCAATGAGCAGTTCTTC. As protein: CASSPVEGSNEQFF.

This sequence joins TRBV2 and TRBJ1-2; 7 nucleotides agree with TRBD1. Trimming removed 6 bases from V and 5 bases from J; junction bases left unmatched: 9. CDR1 and CDR2 (germline): SNHLY, FYNNEI. This CDR3 comprises 14 residues. CDR3: CASSGGDRTYGYTF. CDR3 sequence (DNA): TGTGCCAGCAGCGGGGGGGACAGAACGTATGGCTACACCTTC.

This clone was seen once. The rearrangement uses TRBV3-1 (or the pseudogene TRBV3-2) and TRBJ1-1; 10 positions agree with TRBD1. Germline trimming cut 3 bases from V and 6 bases from J; bases unmatched to any gene: 7. Looked up from germline, CDR1 is LGHDT and CDR2 is YNNKEL (reference sequence). The CDR3 has 15 amino acids. CDR3 nucleotide sequence: TGTGCCAGCAGCCATAGAAGGGGACAGGGGTCTGAAGCTTTCTTT. This gives the protein CASSHRRGQGSEAFF.

By proportion, this clone is large. The V call is TRBV27, the J call TRBJ2-7, with 9 bases that match TRBD2. This CDR3 has 14 residues. J was trimmed by 2 bases and V by 3 bases; bases with no gene match: 2. Germline V gives CDR1 MNHEY, CDR2 SMNVEV (reference sequence). As DNA, the CDR3 is TGTGCCAGCAGTTTGGTAGCGGGAGCCTACGAGCAGTACTTC. Translating it yields CASSLVAGAYEQYF.

The V gene is TRBV11-2, the J gene TRBJ2-1, with a possible D match to TRBD2 (5 bases). The CDR3 is made up of 15 amino acids. V was clipped by 4 bases and J by 5 bases, with 15 bases between them. Germline CDR1 SGHAT, CDR2 FQNNGV. The chain's CDR3 is CASSSWIEGNNEQFF. CDR3 nucleotide sequence: TGTGCCAGCAGCTCGTGGATAGAGGGAAACAATGAGCAGTTCTTC.

The chain recombines TRBV7-8 with TRBJ2-2; D assignment may be TRBD1 or TRBD2 (7 bases each). CDR3 length equals 17 residues. Germline assignment: CDR1 SGHVS and CDR2 FQNEAQ. Trimming cost V 1 base and J 8 bases, with 20 bases left between them. The CDR3 nucleotides read TGTGCCAGCAGCTTAGGGGGGGGCGTGACAGGGCCTGGGGAGCTGTTTTTT. Translating it yields CASSLGGGVTGPGELFF.